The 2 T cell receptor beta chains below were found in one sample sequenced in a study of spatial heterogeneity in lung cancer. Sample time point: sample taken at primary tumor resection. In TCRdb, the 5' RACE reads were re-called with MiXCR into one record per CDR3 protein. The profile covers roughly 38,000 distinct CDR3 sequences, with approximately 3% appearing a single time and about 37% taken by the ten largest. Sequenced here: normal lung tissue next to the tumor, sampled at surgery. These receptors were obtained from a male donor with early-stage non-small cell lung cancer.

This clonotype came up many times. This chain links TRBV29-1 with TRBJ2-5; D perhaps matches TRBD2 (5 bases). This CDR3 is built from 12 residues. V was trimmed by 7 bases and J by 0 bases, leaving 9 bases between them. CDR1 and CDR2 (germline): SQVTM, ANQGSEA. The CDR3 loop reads CSGEPYQETQYF. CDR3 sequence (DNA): TGCAGCGGGGAGCCGTACCAAGAGACCCAGTACTTC. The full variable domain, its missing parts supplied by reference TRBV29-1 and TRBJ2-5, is SAVISQKPSRDICQRGTSLTIQCQVDSQVTMMFWYRQQPGQSLTLIATANQGSEATYESGFVIDKFPISRPNLTFSTLTVSNMSPEDSSIYLCSGEPYQETQYFGPGTRLLVL.

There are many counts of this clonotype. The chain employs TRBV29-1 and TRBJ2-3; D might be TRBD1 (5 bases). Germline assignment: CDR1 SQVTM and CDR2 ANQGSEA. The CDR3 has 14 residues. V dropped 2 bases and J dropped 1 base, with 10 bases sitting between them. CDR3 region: CSVESRDGTDTQYF. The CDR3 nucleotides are TGCAGCGTTGAAAGCAGGGATGGCACAGATACGCAGTATTTT.